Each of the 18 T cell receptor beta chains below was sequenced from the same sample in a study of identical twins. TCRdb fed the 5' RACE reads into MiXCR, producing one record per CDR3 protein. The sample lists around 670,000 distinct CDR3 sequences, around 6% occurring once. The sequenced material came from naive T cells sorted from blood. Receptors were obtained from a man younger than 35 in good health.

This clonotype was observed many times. CDR3 DNA sequence: TGCGCCAGCAGCTACGAAACACCCTTGAACACTGAAGCTTTCTTT. Translating gives CASSYETPLNTEAFF. V gene TRBV5-1 combines with J gene TRBJ1-1; D not certain. From germline, CDR1 is SGHRS and CDR2 YFSETQ. Trimming pared 3 bases from V and 0 bases from J, leaving 12 bases between. The CDR3 sequence is 15 residues long.

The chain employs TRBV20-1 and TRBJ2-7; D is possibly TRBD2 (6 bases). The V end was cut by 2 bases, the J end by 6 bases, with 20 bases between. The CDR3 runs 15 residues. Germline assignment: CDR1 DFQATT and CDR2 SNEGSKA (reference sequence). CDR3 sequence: CSARPANPGEVEQYF. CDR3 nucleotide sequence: TGCAGTGCTAGACCGGCAAATCCGGGAGAGGTCGAGCAGTACTTC.

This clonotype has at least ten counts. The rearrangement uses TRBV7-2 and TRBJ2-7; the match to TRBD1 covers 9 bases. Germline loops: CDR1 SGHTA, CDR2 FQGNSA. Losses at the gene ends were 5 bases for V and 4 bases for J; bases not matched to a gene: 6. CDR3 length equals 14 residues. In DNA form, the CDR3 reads TGTGCCAGCAGCCCCAGGGACAGGGTATACGAGCAGTACTTC. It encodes CASSPRDRVYEQYF.

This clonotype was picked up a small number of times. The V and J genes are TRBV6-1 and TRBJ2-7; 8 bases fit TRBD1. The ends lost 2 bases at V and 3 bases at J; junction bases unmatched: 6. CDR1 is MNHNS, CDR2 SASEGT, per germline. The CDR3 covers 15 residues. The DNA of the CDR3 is TGTGCCAGCAGTGAAATGGGACAGGTCAACTACGAGCAGTACGTC. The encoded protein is CASSEMGQVNYEQYV.

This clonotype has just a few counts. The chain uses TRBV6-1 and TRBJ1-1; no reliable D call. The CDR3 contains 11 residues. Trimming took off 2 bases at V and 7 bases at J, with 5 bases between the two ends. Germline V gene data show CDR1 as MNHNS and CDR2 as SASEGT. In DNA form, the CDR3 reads TGTGCCAGCAGTGAACAGTATGAAGCTTTCTTT. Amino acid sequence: CASSEQYEAFF.

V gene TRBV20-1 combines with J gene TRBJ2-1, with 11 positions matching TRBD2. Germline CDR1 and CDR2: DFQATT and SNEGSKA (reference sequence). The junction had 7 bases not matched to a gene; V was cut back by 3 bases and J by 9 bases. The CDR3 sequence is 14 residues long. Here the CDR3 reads CSASRLAGTPEQFF. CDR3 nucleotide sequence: TGCAGTGCTAGTCGACTAGCGGGAACCCCTGAGCAGTTCTTC.

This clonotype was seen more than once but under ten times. CDR3 DNA sequence: TGTGCCAGCAGCCCAATACCGGCTGATACGCAGTATTTT. Translated, it gives CASSPIPADTQYF. This rearrangement joins TRBV4-2 to TRBJ2-3; no clear D gene. V shed 4 bases and J shed 6 bases, with 11 bases lying between them. CDR1 is LGHNA and CDR2 is YNFKEQ in the germline V gene. CDR3 size: 13 residues.

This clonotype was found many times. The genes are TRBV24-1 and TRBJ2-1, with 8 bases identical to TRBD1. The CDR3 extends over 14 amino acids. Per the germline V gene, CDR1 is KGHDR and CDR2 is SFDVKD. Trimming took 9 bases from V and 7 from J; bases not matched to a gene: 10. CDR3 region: CATSAGGPRNEQFF. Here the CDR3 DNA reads TGTGCCACCTCGGCAGGGGGCCCTCGGAATGAGCAGTTCTTC.

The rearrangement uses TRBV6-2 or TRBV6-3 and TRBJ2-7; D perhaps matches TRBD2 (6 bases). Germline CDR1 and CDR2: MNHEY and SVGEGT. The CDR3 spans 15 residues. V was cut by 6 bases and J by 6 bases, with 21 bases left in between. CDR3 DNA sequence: TGTGCCAGCAGGGACAATGGACGGATGGGGGGCGAGCAGTACTTC. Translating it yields CASRDNGRMGGEQYF.

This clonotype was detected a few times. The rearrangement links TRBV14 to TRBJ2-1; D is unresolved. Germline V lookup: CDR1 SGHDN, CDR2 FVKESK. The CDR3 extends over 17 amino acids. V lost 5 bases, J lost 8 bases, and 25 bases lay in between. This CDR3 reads CASSEYFAVLGLDEQFF. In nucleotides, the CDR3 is TGTGCCAGCAGCGAATACTTCGCTGTACTGGGGTTGGATGAGCAGTTCTTC. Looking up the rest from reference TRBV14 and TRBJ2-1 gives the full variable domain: EAGVTQFPSHSVIEKGQTVTLRCDPISGHDNLYWYRRVMGKEIKFLLHFVKESKQDESGMPNNRFLAERTGGTYSTLKVQPAELEDSGVYFCASSEYFAVLGLDEQFFGPGTRLTVL.

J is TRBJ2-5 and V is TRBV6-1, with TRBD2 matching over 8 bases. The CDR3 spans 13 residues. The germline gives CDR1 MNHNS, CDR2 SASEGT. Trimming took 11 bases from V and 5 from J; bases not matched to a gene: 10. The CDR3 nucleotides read TGTGCCGTGGAAGCGGGAGTGGGGGAGACCCAGTACTTC. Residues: CAVEAGVGETQYF.

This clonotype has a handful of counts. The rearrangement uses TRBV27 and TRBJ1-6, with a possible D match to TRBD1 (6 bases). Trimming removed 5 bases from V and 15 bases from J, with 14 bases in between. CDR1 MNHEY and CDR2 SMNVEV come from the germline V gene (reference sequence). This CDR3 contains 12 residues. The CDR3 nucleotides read TGTGCCAGCAGTCTAGGGGGTCTGCTCCTCCACTTT. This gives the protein CASSLGGLLLHF.

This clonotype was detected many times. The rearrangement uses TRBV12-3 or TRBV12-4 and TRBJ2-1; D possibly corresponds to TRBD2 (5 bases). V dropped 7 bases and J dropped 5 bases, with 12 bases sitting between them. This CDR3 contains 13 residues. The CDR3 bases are TGTGCCAGCAAGTCATCCGGGAACAATGAGCAGTTCTTC. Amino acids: CASKSSGNNEQFF.

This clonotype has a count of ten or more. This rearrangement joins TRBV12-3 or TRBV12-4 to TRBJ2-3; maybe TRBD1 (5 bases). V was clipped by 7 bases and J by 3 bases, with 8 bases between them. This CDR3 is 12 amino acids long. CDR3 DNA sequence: TGTGCCAGCACAGGGATTACAGATACGCAGTATTTT. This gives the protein CASTGITDTQYF.

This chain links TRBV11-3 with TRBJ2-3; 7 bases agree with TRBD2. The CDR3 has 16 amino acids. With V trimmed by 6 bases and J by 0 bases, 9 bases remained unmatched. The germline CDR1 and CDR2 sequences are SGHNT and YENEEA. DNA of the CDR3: TGTGCCAGCAGGCGCGGGAGCAACCCTAGCACAGATACGCAGTATTTT. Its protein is CASRRGSNPSTDTQYF. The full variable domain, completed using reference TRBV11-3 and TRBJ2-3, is EAGVVQSPRYKIIEKKQPVAFWCNPISGHNTLYWYLQNLGQGPELLIRYENEEAVDDSQLPKDRFSAERLKGVDSTLKIQPAELGDSAVYLCASRRGSNPSTDTQYFGPGTRLTVL.

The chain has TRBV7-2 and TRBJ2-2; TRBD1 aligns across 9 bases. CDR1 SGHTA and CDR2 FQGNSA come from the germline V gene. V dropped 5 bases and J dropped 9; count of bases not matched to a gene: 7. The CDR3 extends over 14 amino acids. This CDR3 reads CASSPGTGSWELFF. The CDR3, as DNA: TGTGCCAGCAGCCCAGGGACAGGGTCCTGGGAGCTGTTTTTT.

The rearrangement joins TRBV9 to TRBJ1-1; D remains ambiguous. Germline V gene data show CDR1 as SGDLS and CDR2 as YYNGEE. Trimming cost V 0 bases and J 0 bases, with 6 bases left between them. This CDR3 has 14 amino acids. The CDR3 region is CASSVDSMNTEAFF. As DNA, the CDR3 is TGTGCCAGCAGCGTAGACTCCATGAACACTGAAGCTTTCTTT.

This CDR3 is CASSLGAIGTRRPYEQYF. CDR3 coding DNA: TGTGCCAGCAGTTTAGGGGCCATCGGGACTAGGAGACCCTACGAGCAGTACTTC. This sequence joins TRBV12-3 or TRBV12-4 and TRBJ2-7; 8 positions match TRBD2. With V trimmed by 1 base and J by 2 bases, 13 bases remained unmatched. This CDR3 has 18 amino acids.